What follows are 7 T cell receptor beta chains derived from one specimen sequenced in a study of beta chain features in type 1 diabetes. Whole-study findings and limits: A moderate, significant TCRB CDR3 shortening appeared in type 1 diabetes across four CD4+ subsets.

No antigens are known for them. The whole isolated RNA underwent reverse transcription, so sequencing captured expressed TCRB transcripts. Profiling relied on immunoSEQ multiplex PCR, and the TCRdb table lists in-frame clones only, not all of them. The profile shows approximately 160,000 clones, approximately 10% of them singletons. Material for sequencing was central memory CD4+ T cells from blood. These receptor sequences come from a man aged 25-45 years with type 1 diabetes.

The J gene is TRBJ2-3, the V gene TRBV29-1; D call uncertain. CDR3 size: 12 residues. V was shortened by 4 bases and J by 2 bases, with 7 bases between the two germline ends. CDR1 and CDR2 (germline): SQVTM, ANQGSEA. The CDR3 DNA sequence: TGCAGCGTTGGGGCAATCACAGATACGCAGTATTTT. It encodes CSVGAITDTQYF.

This sequence joins TRBV10-3 and TRBJ2-1; 12 positions agree with TRBD2. The CDR3 totals 16 residues. V shed 0 bases, J shed 7 bases, and the junction held 4 bases outside the gene matches. Germline CDR1 is ENHRY and CDR2 is SYGVKD. CDR3 in amino acids: CAISESGLAGPNEQFF. In DNA form, the CDR3 reads TGTGCCATCAGTGAGTCCGGACTAGCGGGACCGAATGAGCAGTTCTTC.

This clone was recorded a few times. V usage is TRBV2 and J usage is TRBJ2-5; the match to TRBD1 covers 7 bases. The CDR3 runs 13 residues. Unmatched junction bases numbered 6, after V lost 6 bases and J lost 5 bases. Germline V gene data show CDR1 as SNHLY and CDR2 as FYNNEI. The CDR3 loop reads CASRETGLETQYF. In DNA, the CDR3 is TGTGCCAGCAGGGAGACAGGGCTGGAGACCCAGTACTTC.

This clone was observed a few times. The chain is built from TRBV28 and TRBJ2-7; 9 bases agree with TRBD1. The trim removed 6 bases at V and 5 bases at J, leaving 11 bases unmatched. CDR1 MDHEN and CDR2 SYDVKM come from the germline V gene. The CDR3 length is 15 residues. The CDR3 nucleotides read TGTGCCAGCAGCGGGGGAGGACAGGGGAGGGACGAGCAGTACTTC. This sequence encodes CASSGGGQGRDEQYF.

This clone was seen more than once but under ten times. The chain combines TRBV5-4 with TRBJ2-1; 11 positions match TRBD2. The CDR3 is made up of 16 amino acids. V shed 1 base, J shed 4 bases, and the junction held 4 bases outside the gene matches. Germline V gene sequence: CDR1 SGHNT, CDR2 YYREEE (reference sequence). CDR3 protein: CASSLTSGSMYNEQFF. The CDR3 DNA reads TGTGCCAGCAGCTTGACTAGCGGGAGTATGTACAATGAGCAGTTCTTC.

The chain carries TRBV27 and TRBJ1-1; TRBD1 is a possible D gene (5 bases). Trimming shortened V by 4 bases and J by 3 bases, and 9 bases separated the two germline ends. This CDR3 has 13 amino acids. Germline V gene lookup returns CDR1 MNHEY and CDR2 SMNVEV (reference sequence). CDR3 sequence reads: CASSSGLHTEAFF. As DNA, the CDR3 is TGTGCCAGCAGTTCAGGGTTGCACACTGAAGCTTTCTTT.

The V and J genes are TRBV2 and TRBJ1-2, with 7 bases fitting TRBD1. This CDR3 is built from 16 residues. Germline V gene data show CDR1 as SNHLY and CDR2 as FYNNEI. J gave up 2 bases and V 5 bases, and 11 bases lay outside the gene matches. The CDR3 spells CASSFWTGQLNYGYTF. The CDR3 region has the DNA TGTGCCAGCAGTTTTTGGACGGGACAGTTAAACTATGGCTACACCTTC.